Following are 32 T cell receptor beta chains from one sample sequenced in a study of tumor and adjacent non-tumor tissue in lung cancer. The library came from three nested PCR rounds adapted from ARM-PCR protocols. TCRdb reprocessed the multiplex PCR reads with MiXCR, giving one entry per CDR3 protein. The profile covers approximately 79,000 distinct CDR3 sequences, with just under 75% appearing a single time and around 9.6% taken by the ten largest. No cell sorting was done before RNA was extracted from the tissue. The sample comprised lung tumor tissue. Receptor source: a woman between 35 and 50 years old with non-small cell lung cancer.

In this sample, this clonotype turned up a few times. J is TRBJ1-1 and V is TRBV20-1; D remains ambiguous. This CDR3 has 15 amino acids. CDR1 DFQATT and CDR2 SNEGSKA come from the germline V gene (reference sequence). V dropped 0 bases and J dropped 3 bases, with 14 bases sitting between them. The CDR3 region has the DNA TGCAGTGCTAGAGATCCCAGTACGTCCCACACTGAAGCTTTCTTT. This gives the protein CSARDPSTSHTEAFF.

The V gene is TRBV29-1, the J gene TRBJ1-1; 7 bases align to TRBD1. Germline V lookup: CDR1 SQVTM, CDR2 ANQGSEA. This CDR3 is built from 13 residues. For the CDR3, the DNA is TGCAGTGTAGGAACCAGGGGGGACAGTGAAGCTTTCTTT. Residues: CSVGTRGDSEAFF.

To note about this clonotype: The junction departs from the called germline gene at one end, perhaps through a read error. This chain uses TRBV6-5 with TRBJ2-2; D is perhaps TRBD1 (6 bases). The V gene's germline CDR1 is MNHEY and CDR2 SVGAGI. CDR3 length: 16 amino acids. The CDR3 sequence is CASSSSRTANTGEMFF. As DNA, the CDR3 is TGTGCCAGCAGCAGCAGTCGGACAGCGAACACCGGGGAGATGTTTTTT.

On this clonotype itself: Without the conserved terminal phenylalanine or tryptophan, this CDR3 likely stems from a read error. V and J are TRBV11-3 and TRBJ2-7; tentatively, D is TRBD1 (6 bases). Trimming left V 7 bases short and J 10 bases short, with 17 bases between. The CDR3 has 12 amino acids. Germline V lookup: CDR1 SGHNT, CDR2 YENEEA. The CDR3 region has the DNA TGTGCCAGCAACCCTACAGGGACCTACCAGTACTAC. Protein: CASNPTGTYQYY.

CDR3 residues: CKVDLLGLNTEAFF. In nucleotides, the CDR3 is TGCAAAGTCGACCTTCTTGGCCTGAACACTGAAGCTTTCTTT. The rearrangement uses TRBV29-1 and TRBJ1-1; D gene unclear. The CDR3 length is 14 residues. The germline V gene has CDR1 SQVTM and CDR2 ANQGSEA.

Regarding this clonotype: This may be a read error: a much more frequent sequence differs by one nucleotide. The chain couples TRBV28 to TRBJ1-2; TRBD1 might be the D (5 bases). In germline, CDR1 is MDHEN, CDR2 SYDVKM. There are 12 residues in the CDR3. The CDR3 nucleotides are TGTGCCAGCAGTTCCAGGGTAAGGGGCTACATCTTC. Its protein product is CASSSRVRGYIF.

This clonotype came up a few times. This may arise from a read error, as a much more abundant clone is one base away. The genes are TRBV29-1 and TRBJ2-3; unclear D gene. The CDR3 sequence is 13 residues long. Trimming left V 5 bases short and J 2 bases short, with 11 bases between. CDR1 SQVTM and CDR2 ANQGSEA come from the germline V gene. In DNA form, the CDR3 reads TGCAGCGTTCCTCATGGGCCCACAGATACGCAGTATTTT. It yields the protein CSVPHGPTDTQYF.

Concerning this clonotype itself: Possible read error: a much larger clone is one base away. The J gene is TRBJ2-2, the V gene TRBV29-1, with no clear D. CDR3 length equals 13 residues. The germline V gene has CDR1 SQVTM and CDR2 ANQGSEA. In nucleotides, the CDR3 is TGCAGCGTTGACAGACCGAAGACCGGGGAGCTGTTTTTT. Protein sequence: CSVDRPKTGELFF.

The chain is built from TRBV5-1 and TRBJ2-7, with D possibly matching TRBD2 (5 bases). The length of the CDR3 is 15 residues. Germline V gene data show CDR1 as SGHRS and CDR2 as YFSETQ. V lost 0 bases and J lost 3, with 13 bases in between. The CDR3 spells CASSLVARGNYEQYF. For the CDR3, the DNA is TGCGCCAGCAGCTTGGTCGCACGGGGTAACTACGAGCAGTACTTC.

Turning to this clonotype: A much larger clonotype is one base distant, so this may be a read error. The J gene is TRBJ1-1, the V gene TRBV7-9, with D possibly matching TRBD1 (6 bases). This CDR3 spans 13 amino acids. Germline values: CDR1 SEHNR, CDR2 FQNEAQ (reference sequence). The CDR3: CASSQMGAAETFF. CDR3 sequence (DNA): TGTGCCAGCAGCCAGATGGGGGCGGCTGAAACTTTCTTT.

The chain joins TRBV6-2 or TRBV6-3 to TRBJ2-7; D ambiguous. V was clipped by 5 bases and J by 0 bases, with 17 bases between them. The CDR3 is 16 amino acids. Germline CDR1 is MNHEY and CDR2 is SVGEGT. The CDR3 nucleotides are TGTGCCAGCAGTCCGGAATCGATGGAAGTCTCCTACGAGCAGTACTTC. Protein sequence: CASSPESMEVSYEQYF.

Details on this clonotype: Germline and junction disagree at one end, which may indicate a read error. The chain is built from TRBV2 and TRBJ2-1; maybe TRBD1 (6 bases). Looked up from germline, CDR1 is SNHLY and CDR2 is FYNNEI. The CDR3 covers 12 residues. The chain's CDR3 is CASSVQGNERFF. The CDR3 DNA reads TGTGCCAGCAGTGTACAGGGTAATGAGCGGTTCTTC.

This chain links TRBV11-3 with TRBJ2-7; 7 nucleotides line up with TRBD1. The V gene end was trimmed by 9 bases and the J gene end by 7 bases; junction bases not matched to a gene: 15. The CDR3 is 14 residues long. Germline V gene data show CDR1 as SGHNT and CDR2 as YENEEA. Here the CDR3 reads CARGTVVWGTEQYF. The CDR3 DNA is TGTGCCAGGGGGACAGTAGTGTGGGGCACGGAGCAGTACTTC.

As regards this clonotype: Relative to the germline gene, one junction end is altered; a read error may explain this. The CDR3 DNA reads as TGTGCCAGTAGTTACTCTCCAGAGCAGTTCTTC. Its translation is CASSYSPEQFF. The rearrangement uses TRBV6-2 or TRBV6-3 and TRBJ2-1, with D unresolved. The CDR3 length is 11 residues. Per germline, CDR1 MNHEY and CDR2 SVGEGT.

The chain combines TRBV12-3 or TRBV12-4 with TRBJ2-7; 10 bases are a match to TRBD2. The CDR3 consists of 15 residues. CDR3 loop: CVSSLRTSGDYEQYF. The CDR3 DNA is TGTGTCAGTAGTTTAAGAACTAGCGGGGACTACGAGCAGTACTTC.

This clonotype was counted ten times or more. This chain links TRBV7-9 with TRBJ2-5; D perhaps matches TRBD1 (6 bases). Germline V gene data show CDR1 as SEHNR and CDR2 as FQNEAQ (reference sequence). V lost 5 bases and J 2 bases, leaving 15 bases between the germline ends. This CDR3 contains 15 residues. CDR3 protein: CASSLTGREQETQYF. The CDR3 nucleotides are TGTGCCAGCAGCCTGACAGGAAGGGAACAAGAGACCCAGTACTTC.

In this sample, this clonotype turned up once. The CDR3 DNA reads TGTGCCAGGGGAACTCCTTTCCAATCTCAAGAGACCCAGTACTTC. Translating gives CARGTPFQSQETQYF. The rearrangement links TRBV2 to TRBJ2-5; D remains ambiguous. V lost 9 bases, J lost 2 bases, and 19 bases lay in between. Germline CDR1 and CDR2: SNHLY and FYNNEI. This CDR3 region has 15 residues. Combining the CDR3 with reference TRBV2 and TRBJ2-5 gives the whole variable domain EPEVTQTPSHQVTQMGQEVILRCVPISNHLYFYWYRQILGQKVEFLVSFYNNEISEKSEIFDDQFSVERPDGSNFTLKIRSTKLEDSAMYFCARGTPFQSQETQYFGPGTRLLVL.

The V gene is TRBV5-1, the J gene TRBJ1-1; possible D gene TRBD1, 6 bases. Trimming took off 3 bases at V and 0 bases at J, with 9 bases between the two ends. Germline CDR1 and CDR2: SGHRS and YFSETQ. The CDR3 runs to 14 residues. CDR3 DNA: TGCGCCAGCAGCTCGGACAGCCTGAACACTGAAGCTTTCTTT. Translating it yields CASSSDSLNTEAFF.

A word on this clonotype: A much bigger clone sits one base away, suggesting this may be a read error. As DNA, the CDR3 is TGTGCCTGGAATAGGGAGTGCACTGAAGCTTTCTTT. Its protein is CAWNRECTEAFF. The chain couples TRBV30 to TRBJ1-1; D remains ambiguous. The CDR3 extends over 12 amino acids. The ends were cut back, 4 bases at V and 4 bases at J, with 10 bases in the middle. Germline CDR1 and CDR2: GTSNPN and SVGIG (reference sequence).

Points on this clonotype: One base away lies a much larger clone, so this may be a sequencing read error. The chain carries TRBV7-8 and TRBJ2-3; 8 nucleotides align to TRBD2. Germline V gives CDR1 SGHVS, CDR2 FQNEAQ. The V and J ends lost 8 bases and 5 bases, in that order; junction bases with no gene match: 6. CDR3 size: 13 residues. CDR3: CASLRGVIDTQYF. The DNA for the CDR3 is TGTGCCAGCTTGCGGGGGGTCATAGATACGCAGTATTTT.

Worth noting for this clonotype: Mismatch with germline at one junction end may stem from a read error. V usage is TRBV11-2 and J usage is TRBJ2-7; 9 bases are shared with TRBD2. This CDR3 has 15 amino acids. Germline-derived CDR1 and CDR2 are SGHAT and FQNNGV. CDR3 in amino acids: CASNHPVTSGYEQYF. The CDR3 DNA follows: TGTGCCAGCAACCACCCCGTGACTAGCGGATACGAGCAGTACTTT.

This rearrangement joins TRBV29-1 to TRBJ2-3; D is possibly TRBD2 (6 bases). From germline, CDR1 is SQVTM and CDR2 ANQGSEA. With 8 bases removed from V and 4 bases from J, the gap between germline ends came to 16 bases. CDR3 length: 13 amino acids. The CDR3 nucleotides read TGCAGCACTGGGTGGCGGGGCTCAGATACGCAGTATTTT. Translating it yields CSTGWRGSDTQYF.

In nucleotides, the CDR3 is TGCAGCGATGTGGCCCACGGTGGGGCGGGAGGGCGTACAGATACGCAGTATTTT. This translates into CSDVAHGGAGGRTDTQYF. This chain joins TRBV29-1 and TRBJ2-3, with 9 bases matching TRBD2. The CDR3 totals 18 residues. V was clipped by 7 bases and J by 3 bases; unmatched bases: 20. CDR1 and CDR2 (germline): SQVTM, ANQGSEA.

The chain joins TRBV7-8 to TRBJ1-1; tentative D call: TRBD1 (6 bases). The V end lost 2 bases, the J end lost 5 bases, and 15 bases lay between the germline ends. The CDR3 consists of 15 residues. Germline V CDR1 and CDR2: SGHVS, FQNEAQ. As DNA, the CDR3 is TGTGCCAGCAGCTTAAACAGGGAGTTTCTGACTGAAGCTTTCTTT. Translation gives CASSLNREFLTEAFF.

Notes on this clonotype: The junction and the germline gene differ at one end; a read error may be behind it. J is TRBJ1-1 and V is TRBV11-3, with D perhaps TRBD1 (5 bases). This CDR3 contains 16 residues. Germline lookup yields CDR1 SGHNT and CDR2 YENEEA. The CDR3, as DNA: TGTGACAGCAGCTTTGAGGGGCGTTATGGGAACATCGAACCTTTCTTT. Its protein is CDSSFEGRYGNIEPFF. Drawing the rest from reference TRBV11-3 and TRBJ1-1, the complete variable domain is EAGVVQSPRYKIIEKKQPVAFWCNPISGHNTLYWYLQNLGQGPELLIRYENEEAVDDSQLPKDRFSAERLKGVDSTLKIQPAELGDSAVYLCDSSFEGRYGNIEPFFGQGTRLTVV.

The chain couples TRBV6-5 to TRBJ2-2; perhaps D is TRBD1 or TRBD2 (6 bases each). V lost 2 bases to trimming and J lost 15 bases, with 25 bases between them. From germline, CDR1 is MNHEY and CDR2 SVGAGI. This CDR3 spans 16 amino acids. The CDR3 loop is CASSYLGQVNTGDLFF. Written as DNA, the CDR3 is TGTGCCAGCAGTTACCTGGGACAAGTGAACACCGGGGACTTGTTTTTT.

Regarding this clonotype: At one of its ends the junction is not consistent with the germline gene, which may arise from a read error. This chain uses TRBV11-3 with TRBJ2-3; the D gene is possibly TRBD2 (6 bases). Germline assignment: CDR1 SGHNT and CDR2 YENEEA. CDR3 size: 17 residues. This chain's CDR3 is CASSLEGVLAHTDMQCF. In DNA, the CDR3 is TGTGCCAGCAGCTTAGAGGGGGTACTAGCCCACACAGATATGCAGTGTTTT.

This rearrangement joins TRBV4-1 to TRBJ2-1, with 8 bases aligning to TRBD2. The CDR3 contains 15 residues. J gave up 10 bases and V 4 bases, and 12 bases lay outside the gene matches. The germline CDR1 and CDR2 sequences are MGHRA and YSYEKL. In nucleotides, the CDR3 is TGCGCCAGCAGCCCGACTATCGGGGGGGCCCTAGAGCAGTTCTTC. Translation: CASSPTIGGALEQFF.

The chain couples TRBV4-2 to TRBJ1-2, with D possibly TRBD1 on 6 matching bases. Per germline, CDR1 LGHNA and CDR2 YNFKEQ. The CDR3 is 14 residues long. Trimming shortened V by 9 bases and J by 7 bases, and 21 bases separated the two germline ends. Here the CDR3 reads CASNQATGSGGYTF. Written as DNA, the CDR3 is TGTGCCAGTAACCAAGCTACAGGGAGCGGTGGCTACACCTTC.

About this clonotype itself: Lacking the conserved final phenylalanine or tryptophan, this CDR3 likely reflects a read error. It is unclear where the CDR3 begins or ends on the DNA, so no DNA is shown, and the CDR3 is as TCRdb lists it. V and J are TRBV29-1 and TRBJ2-3; TRBD1 is taken as the D call from the table, unchecked against the DNA. The CDR3 numbers 14 amino acids, ends counted. Germline V lookup: CDR1 SQVTM, CDR2 ANQGSEA. CDR3 residues: CSVEDPGAGDTQYY.

There are a few counts of this clonotype. The chain is built from TRBV20-1 and TRBJ1-2, with 11 bases fitting TRBD1. CDR3 length: 16 residues. From germline, CDR1 is DFQATT and CDR2 SNEGSKA (reference sequence). The trim removed 5 bases at V and 4 bases at J, leaving 12 bases unmatched. The CDR3 is CSARTGTGGIFYGYTF. The CDR3 DNA reads TGCAGTGCTCGCACCGGGACAGGGGGAATCTTCTATGGCTACACCTTC.

As to this clonotype: The CDR3 ends on some other residue instead of the conserved phenylalanine or tryptophan, so this is likely a read error. The chain recombines TRBV5-1 with TRBJ2-6; 9 bases line up with TRBD1. CDR1 and CDR2 (germline): SGHRS, YFSETQ. The CDR3 runs to 17 residues. Here the CDR3 DNA reads TGCGCCAGTAGCTCGGGACAGGGTTTCTCTGGGGCCAACGTCCTGACTTTA. Protein sequence: CASSSGQGFSGANVLTL.